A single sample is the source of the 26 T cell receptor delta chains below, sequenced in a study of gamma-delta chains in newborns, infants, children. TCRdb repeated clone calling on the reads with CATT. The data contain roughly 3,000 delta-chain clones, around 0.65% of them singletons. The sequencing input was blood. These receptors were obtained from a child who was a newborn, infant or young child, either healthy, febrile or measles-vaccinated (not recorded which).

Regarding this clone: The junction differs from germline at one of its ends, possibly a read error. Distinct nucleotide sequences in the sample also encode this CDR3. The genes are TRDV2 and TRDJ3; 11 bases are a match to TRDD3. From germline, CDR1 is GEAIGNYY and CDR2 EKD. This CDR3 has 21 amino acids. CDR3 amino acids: CACDPVLGDIRISWDTRQMFF. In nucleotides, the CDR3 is TGCGCCTGTGACCCCGTACTGGGGGATATCCGCATCTCCTGGGACACCCGACAGATGTTTTTC.

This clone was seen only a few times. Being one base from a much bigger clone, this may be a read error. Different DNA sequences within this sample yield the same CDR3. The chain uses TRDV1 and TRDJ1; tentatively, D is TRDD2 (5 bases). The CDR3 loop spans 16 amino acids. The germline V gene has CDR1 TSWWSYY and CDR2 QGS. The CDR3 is CALGKLSSLGTDKLIF. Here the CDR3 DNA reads TGTGCTCTTGGGAAACTTTCTTCCCTCGGCACCGACAAACTCATCTTT.

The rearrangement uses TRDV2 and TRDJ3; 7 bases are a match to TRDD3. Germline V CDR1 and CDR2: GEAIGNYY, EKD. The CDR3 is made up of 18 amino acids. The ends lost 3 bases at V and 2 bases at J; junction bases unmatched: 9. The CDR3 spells CACDAGGSAAWDTRQMFF. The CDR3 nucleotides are TGTGCCTGTGACGCCGGGGGATCCGCAGCCTGGGACACCCGACAGATGTTTTTC.

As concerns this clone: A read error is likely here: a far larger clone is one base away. The CDR3 DNA reads TGTGCCTGTGGCCCCGTACTGGGGGATACCCGCATCTCCTGGGACACCCGACAGATGTTTTTC. Encoded protein: CACGPVLGDTRISWDTRQMFF. The J gene is TRDJ3, the V gene TRDV2, with TRDD3 matching 12 bases. This CDR3 contains 21 residues. Per germline, CDR1 GEAIGNYY and CDR2 EKD. V trimming: 5 bases; J trimming: 0 bases; junction bases outside the gene matches: 13.

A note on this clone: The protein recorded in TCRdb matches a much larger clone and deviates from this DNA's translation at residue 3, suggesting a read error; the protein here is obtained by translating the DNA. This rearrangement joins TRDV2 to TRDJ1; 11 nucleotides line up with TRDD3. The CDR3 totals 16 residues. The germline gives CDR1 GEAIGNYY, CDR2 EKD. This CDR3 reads CARDTMGDTYTDKLIF. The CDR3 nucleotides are TGTGCCCGTGACACAATGGGGGATACGTACACCGATAAACTCATCTTT.

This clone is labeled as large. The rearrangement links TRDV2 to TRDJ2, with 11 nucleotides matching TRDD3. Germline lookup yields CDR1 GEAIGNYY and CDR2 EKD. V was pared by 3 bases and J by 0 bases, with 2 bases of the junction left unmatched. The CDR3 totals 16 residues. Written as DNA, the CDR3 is TGTGCCTGTGACGTACTGGGGGATACTTTGACAGCACAACTCTTCTTT. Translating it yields CACDVLGDTLTAQLFF.

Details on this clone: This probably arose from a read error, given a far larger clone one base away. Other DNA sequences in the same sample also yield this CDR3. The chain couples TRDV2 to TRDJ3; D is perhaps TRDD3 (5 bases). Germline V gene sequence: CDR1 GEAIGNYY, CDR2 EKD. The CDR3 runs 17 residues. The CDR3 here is CACDTVKGAWDTRQMFF. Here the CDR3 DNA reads TGTGCCTGTGACACCGTTAAGGGGGCCTGGGACACCCGGCAGATGTTTTTC.

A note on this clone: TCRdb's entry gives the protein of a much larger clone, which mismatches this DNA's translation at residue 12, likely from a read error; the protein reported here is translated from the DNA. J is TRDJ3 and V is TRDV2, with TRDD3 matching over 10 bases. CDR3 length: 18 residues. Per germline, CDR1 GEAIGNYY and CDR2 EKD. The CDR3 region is CACDTGGYSSWGTRQMFF. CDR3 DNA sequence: TGTGCCTGTGACACTGGGGGATACAGCTCCTGGGGCACCCGACAGATGTTTTTC.

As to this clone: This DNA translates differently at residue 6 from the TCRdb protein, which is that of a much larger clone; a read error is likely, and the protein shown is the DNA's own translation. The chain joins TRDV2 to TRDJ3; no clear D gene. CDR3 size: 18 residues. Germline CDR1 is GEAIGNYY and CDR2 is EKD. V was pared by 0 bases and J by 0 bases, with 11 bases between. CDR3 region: CACDTEYVSSWDTRQMFF. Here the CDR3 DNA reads TGTGCCTGTGACACCGAGTACGTGAGCTCCTGGGACACCCGACAGATGTTTTTC.

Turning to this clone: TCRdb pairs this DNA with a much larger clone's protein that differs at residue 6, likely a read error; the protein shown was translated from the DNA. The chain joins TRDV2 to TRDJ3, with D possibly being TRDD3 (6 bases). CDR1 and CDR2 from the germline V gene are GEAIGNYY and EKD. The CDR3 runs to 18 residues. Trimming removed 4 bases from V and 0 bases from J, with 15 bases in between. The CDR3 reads CACDLPGISSWDTRQMFF. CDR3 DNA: TGTGCCTGTGATCTACCGGGGATCTCCTCCTGGGACACCCGACAGATGTTTTTC.

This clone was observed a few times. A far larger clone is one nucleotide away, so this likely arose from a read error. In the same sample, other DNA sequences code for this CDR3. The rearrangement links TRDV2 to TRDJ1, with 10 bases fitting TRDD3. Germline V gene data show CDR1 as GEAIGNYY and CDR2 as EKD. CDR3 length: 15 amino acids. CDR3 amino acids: CACDSLLGDTDKLIF. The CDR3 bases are TGCGCCTGTGACTCATTACTGGGGGATACCGATAAACTCATCTTT.

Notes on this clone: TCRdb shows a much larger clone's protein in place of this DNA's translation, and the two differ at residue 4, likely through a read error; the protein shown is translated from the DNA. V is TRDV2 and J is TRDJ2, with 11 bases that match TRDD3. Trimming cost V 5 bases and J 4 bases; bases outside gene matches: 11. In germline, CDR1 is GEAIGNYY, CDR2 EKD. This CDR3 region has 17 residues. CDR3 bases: TGTGCCTGTGGTCGACTGGGGGATATAGAAAAGACAGCACAACTCTTCTTT. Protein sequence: CACGRLGDIEKTAQLFF.

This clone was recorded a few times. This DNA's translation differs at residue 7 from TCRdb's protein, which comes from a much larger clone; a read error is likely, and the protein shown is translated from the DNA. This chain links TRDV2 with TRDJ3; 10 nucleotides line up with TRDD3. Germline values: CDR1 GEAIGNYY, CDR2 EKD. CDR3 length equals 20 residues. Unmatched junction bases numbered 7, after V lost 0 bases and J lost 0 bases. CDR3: CACDTAGGIRSSWDTRQMFF. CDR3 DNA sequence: TGTGCCTGTGACACCGCCGGGGGGATACGGAGCTCCTGGGACACCCGACAGATGTTTTTC.

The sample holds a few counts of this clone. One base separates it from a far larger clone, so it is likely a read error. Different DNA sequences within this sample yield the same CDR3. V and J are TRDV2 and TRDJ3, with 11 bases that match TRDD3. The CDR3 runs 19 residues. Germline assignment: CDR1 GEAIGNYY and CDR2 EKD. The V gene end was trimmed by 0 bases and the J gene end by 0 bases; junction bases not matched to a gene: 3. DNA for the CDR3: TGTGCCTGTGACACCGTGCTGGGGGATACCTCCTGGGACACCCGACAGATGTTTTTC. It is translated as CACDTVLGDTSWDTRQMFF.

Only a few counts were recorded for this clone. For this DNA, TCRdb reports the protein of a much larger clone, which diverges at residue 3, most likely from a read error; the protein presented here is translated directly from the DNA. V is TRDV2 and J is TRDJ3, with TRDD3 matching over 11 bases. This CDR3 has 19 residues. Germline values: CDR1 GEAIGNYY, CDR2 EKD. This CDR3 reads CAYDILGDKGSWDTRQMFF. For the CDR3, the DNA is TGTGCCTATGACATACTGGGGGATAAAGGCTCCTGGGACACCCGACAGATGTTTTTC.

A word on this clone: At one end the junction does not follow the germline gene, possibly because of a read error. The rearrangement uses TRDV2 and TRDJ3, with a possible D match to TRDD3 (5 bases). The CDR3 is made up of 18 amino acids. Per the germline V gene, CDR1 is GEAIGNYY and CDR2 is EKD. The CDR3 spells CACDTGGSRSGDTRRMFF. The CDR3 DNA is TGTGCCTGTGACACAGGAGGGAGCCGCTCCGGGGACACCCGACGGATGTTTTTC.

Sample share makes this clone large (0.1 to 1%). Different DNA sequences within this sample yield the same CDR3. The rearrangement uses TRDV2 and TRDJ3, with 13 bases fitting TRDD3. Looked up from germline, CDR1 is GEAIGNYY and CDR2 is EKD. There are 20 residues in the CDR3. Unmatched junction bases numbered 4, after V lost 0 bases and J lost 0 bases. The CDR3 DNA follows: TGTGCCTGTGACACCGTACTGGGGGATACGAGCTCCTGGGACACCCGACAGATGTTTTTC. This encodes CACDTVLGDTSSWDTRQMFF.

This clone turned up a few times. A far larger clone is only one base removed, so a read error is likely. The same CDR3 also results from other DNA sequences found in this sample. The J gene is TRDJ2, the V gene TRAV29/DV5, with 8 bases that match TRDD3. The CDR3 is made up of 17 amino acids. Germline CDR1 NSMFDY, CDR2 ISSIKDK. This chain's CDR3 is CAAQLLGANCLTAQLFF. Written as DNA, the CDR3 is TGTGCAGCGCAACTACTGGGGGCCAACTGTTTGACAGCACAGCTCTTCTTT.

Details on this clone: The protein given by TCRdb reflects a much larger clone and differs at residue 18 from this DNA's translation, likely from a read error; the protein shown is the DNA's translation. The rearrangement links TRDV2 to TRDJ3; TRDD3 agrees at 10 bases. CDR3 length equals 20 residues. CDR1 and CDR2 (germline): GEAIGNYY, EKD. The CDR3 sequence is CACEHYTGGCSSWDTRQVFF. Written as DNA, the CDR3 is TGTGCCTGTGAACATTACACTGGGGGATGCAGCTCCTGGGACACCCGACAGGTGTTTTTC.

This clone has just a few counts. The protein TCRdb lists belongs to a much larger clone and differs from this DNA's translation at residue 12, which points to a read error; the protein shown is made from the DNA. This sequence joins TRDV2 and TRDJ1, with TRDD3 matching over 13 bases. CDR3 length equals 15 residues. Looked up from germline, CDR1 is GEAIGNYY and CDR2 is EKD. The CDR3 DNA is TGTGCCTGTGACTACTGGGGGATACGCACCGATAGACTCATCTTT. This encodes CACDYWGIRTDRLIF.

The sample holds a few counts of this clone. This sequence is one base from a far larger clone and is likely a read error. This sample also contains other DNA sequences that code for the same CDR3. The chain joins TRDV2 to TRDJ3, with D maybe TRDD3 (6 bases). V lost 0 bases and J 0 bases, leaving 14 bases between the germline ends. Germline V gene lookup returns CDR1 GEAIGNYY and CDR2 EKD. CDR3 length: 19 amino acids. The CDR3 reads CACDTVGGRRSWDTRQMFF. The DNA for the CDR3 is TGTGCCTGTGACACCGTTGGGGGTCGCCGCTCCTGGGACACCCGACAGATGTTTTTC.

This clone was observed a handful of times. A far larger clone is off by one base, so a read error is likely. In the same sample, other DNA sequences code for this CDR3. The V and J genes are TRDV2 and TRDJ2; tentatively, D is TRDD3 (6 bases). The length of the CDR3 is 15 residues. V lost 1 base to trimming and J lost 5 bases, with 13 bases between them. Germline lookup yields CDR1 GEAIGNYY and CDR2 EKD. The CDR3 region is CACDTLVGDTAQLFF. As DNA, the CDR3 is TGTGCCTGTGACACGCTGGTAGGGGATACAGCACAACTCTTCTTT.

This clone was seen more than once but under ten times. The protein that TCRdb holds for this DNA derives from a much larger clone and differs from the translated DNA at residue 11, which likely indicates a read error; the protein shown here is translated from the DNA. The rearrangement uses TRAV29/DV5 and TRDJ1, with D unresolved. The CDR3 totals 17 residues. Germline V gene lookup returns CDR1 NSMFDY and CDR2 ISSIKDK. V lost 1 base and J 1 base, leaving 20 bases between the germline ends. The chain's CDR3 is CAASRGNPRDLTDKLIF. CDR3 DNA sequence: TGTGCAGCAAGCAGGGGCAACCCTCGGGACCTCACCGATAAACTCATCTTT.

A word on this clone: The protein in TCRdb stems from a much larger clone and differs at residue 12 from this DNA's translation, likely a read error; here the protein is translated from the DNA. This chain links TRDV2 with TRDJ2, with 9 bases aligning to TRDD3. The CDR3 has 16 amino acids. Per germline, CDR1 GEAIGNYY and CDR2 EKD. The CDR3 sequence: CACDTVLGDLTTQLFF. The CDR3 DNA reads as TGTGCCTGTGACACGGTCCTGGGGGATCTGACAACACAACTCTTCTTT.

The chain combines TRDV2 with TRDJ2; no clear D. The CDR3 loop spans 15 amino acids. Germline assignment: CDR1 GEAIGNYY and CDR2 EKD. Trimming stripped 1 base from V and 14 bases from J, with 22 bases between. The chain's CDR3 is CACDTGGSLPVHLFF. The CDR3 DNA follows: TGTGCCTGTGACACTGGAGGATCTTTGCCAGTACACCTCTTCTTT.

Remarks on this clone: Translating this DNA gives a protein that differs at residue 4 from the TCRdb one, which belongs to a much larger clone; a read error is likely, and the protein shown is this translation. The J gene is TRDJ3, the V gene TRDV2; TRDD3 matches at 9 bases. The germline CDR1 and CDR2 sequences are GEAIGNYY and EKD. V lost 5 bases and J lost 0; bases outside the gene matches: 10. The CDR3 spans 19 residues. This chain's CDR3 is CACGNWGTFSSWDTRQMFF. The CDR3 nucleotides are TGTGCCTGTGGCAACTGGGGGACGTTCAGCTCCTGGGACACCCGACAGATGTTTTTC.